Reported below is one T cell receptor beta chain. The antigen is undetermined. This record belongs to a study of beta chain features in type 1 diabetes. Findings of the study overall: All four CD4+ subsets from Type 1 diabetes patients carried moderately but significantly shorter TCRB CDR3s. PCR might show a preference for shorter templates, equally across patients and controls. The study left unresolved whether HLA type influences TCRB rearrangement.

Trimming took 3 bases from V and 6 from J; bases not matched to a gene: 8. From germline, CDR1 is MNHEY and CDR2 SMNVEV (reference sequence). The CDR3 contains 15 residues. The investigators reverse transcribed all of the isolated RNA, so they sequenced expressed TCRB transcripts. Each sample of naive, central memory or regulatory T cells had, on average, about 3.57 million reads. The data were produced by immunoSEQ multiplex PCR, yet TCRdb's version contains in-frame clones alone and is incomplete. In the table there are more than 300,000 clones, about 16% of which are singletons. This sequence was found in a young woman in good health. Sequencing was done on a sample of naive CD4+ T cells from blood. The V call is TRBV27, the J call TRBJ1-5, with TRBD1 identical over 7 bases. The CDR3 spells CASSLEYRGGQPQHF. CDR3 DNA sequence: TGTGCCAGCAGTTTGGAATACAGGGGCGGTCAGCCCCAGCATTTT.